The entry below describes one T cell receptor (beta chain). The CDR3 contains 14 residues. Germline loops: CDR1 LNHNV, CDR2 YYDKDF (reference sequence). Trimming left V 0 bases short and J 3 bases short, with 9 bases between. Each CDR3 protein gets one entry after TCRdb re-called the RT-PCR reads with MiXCR. The sample carries 650,000 to 800,000 distinct CDR3 sequences, 12% to 15% recorded once. Sequences were obtained from memory CD4+ T cells from blood. The receptor's source is a female donor in good health, serving as a healthy control. This sequence joins TRBV15 and TRBJ2-7; D remains unclear. The CDR3 coding sequence is TGTGCCACCAGCAGAGATCTAGGGAACTACGAGCAGTACTTC. The encoded protein is CATSRDLGNYEQYF.